The text below deals with one T cell receptor beta chain. RNA, once extracted, was reverse transcribed into cDNA for use as the sequencing template. Some clones are missing from TCRdb's copy, which holds only in-frame ones; the method was immunoSEQ multiplex PCR. The sample comprises approximately 110,000 clones, approximately 51% of which are singletons, and around 3.4% rests with the top ten. This sample is part of a study of CD8+ T cells in alopecia areata. This sample's treatment: oral pan-JAK inhibitor, 5-10 mg twice daily. The receptor's source is a human donor with alopecia areata. This specimen consisted of CD4+ T cells sorted from blood, obtained at week 24, from a patient treated with tofacitinib.

The CDR3 DNA reads TGTGCCAGCAGCTCGACAGGGGCCGAGACCCAGTACTTC. Translation: CASSSTGAETQYF. The V call is TRBV7-9, the J call TRBJ2-5, with 8 bases lining up with TRBD1. The CDR3 runs 13 residues. Germline V gene data show CDR1 as SEHNR and CDR2 as FQNEAQ (reference sequence). V was pared by 4 bases and J by 5 bases, with 3 bases of the junction left unmatched.